The 5 T cell receptor beta chains below were found in one sample sequenced in a study of cytomegalovirus exposure and HLA in healthy donors. Assay: immunoSEQ multiplex PCR; the TCRdb copy retains only in-frame clones and omits some. The table records 200,000 to 250,000 clones, roughly 83% of them present only once. The sample consisted of PBMCs. The receptor source for this set is a woman aged 25-40 years in good health and CMV-seropositive.

The chain combines TRBV6-6 with TRBJ1-2; TRBD1 matches at 8 bases. The CDR3 extends over 15 amino acids. With 9 bases clipped from V and 0 bases from J, the junction kept 9 bases outside the gene matches. Germline loops: CDR1 MNHNY, CDR2 SVGAGI (reference sequence). The CDR3 loop reads CASARQGRANYGYTF. In DNA form, the CDR3 reads TGTGCCAGTGCCCGACAGGGGCGGGCTAACTATGGCTACACCTTC.

The chain links TRBV15 to TRBJ1-5, with TRBD1 as a possible D gene (6 bases). Germline V CDR1 and CDR2: LNHNV, YYDKDF (reference sequence). The germline V and J ends were trimmed by 3 bases and 0 bases, with 9 bases remaining between them. The CDR3 has 15 residues. The CDR3 loop reads CATSREQGSNQPQHF. CDR3 nucleotides: TGTGCCACCAGCAGGGAACAGGGTAGCAATCAGCCCCAGCATTTT. The full variable domain, rest sourced from reference TRBV15 and TRBJ1-5, is DAMVIQNPRYQVTQFGKPVTLSCSQTLNHNVMYWYQQKSSQAPKLLFHYYDKDFNNEADTPDNFQSRRPNTSFCFLDIRSPGLGDTAMYLCATSREQGSNQPQHFGDGTRLSIL.

V is TRBV11-1 and J is TRBJ2-3, with TRBD2 as a possible D gene (6 bases). The length of the CDR3 is 13 residues. CDR1 and CDR2 from the germline V gene are SGHAT and FQDESV (reference sequence). V gave up 8 bases and J gave up 1 base, with 10 bases separating them. This CDR3 is CASRRRGTDTQYF. CDR3 bases: TGTGCCAGCCGAAGGAGGGGCACAGATACGCAGTATTTT.

The chain links TRBV5-1 to TRBJ2-7; the match to TRBD2 covers 15 bases. J lost 3 bases, V lost 4 bases, and 2 bases had no gene match. Per germline, CDR1 SGHRS and CDR2 YFSETQ. The CDR3 length is 15 residues. The CDR3 DNA follows: TGCGCCAGCAGCGTGGGACTAGCGGGAGGCTACGAGCAGTACTTC. Encoded protein: CASSVGLAGGYEQYF.

This sequence joins TRBV4-3 and TRBJ1-4; tentative D call: TRBD1 (5 bases). This CDR3 comprises 15 residues. CDR1 and CDR2 from the germline V gene are LGHNA and YSLEER. Trimming stripped 6 bases from V and 6 bases from J, with 17 bases between. The DNA for the CDR3 is TGCGCCAGCAGGGAAAGCTCAACAGGTGATGAAAAACTGTTTTTT. Protein product: CASRESSTGDEKLFF.